The entry below gives a single T cell receptor beta chain sequence along with its context. Its cognate antigen is unknown. The sample belongs to a study of cytomegalovirus exposure and HLA in healthy donors. The PCR used 60 Vbeta and 13 Jbeta primers. Using immunoSEQ multiplex PCR, the repertoire was profiled, and TCRdb retains in-frame clones only, with some absent. The data contain about 120,000 clones, 80% of them seen just once; the ten biggest clones take up roughly 3.5%. Overall study results and limits: A later analysis found TCR association rates differed by HLA locus, highest for DRB1 and lowest for HLA-C.

From germline, CDR1 is SGHRS and CDR2 YFSETQ. V shed 0 bases and J shed 10 bases, with 25 bases lying between them. This CDR3 region has 17 residues. The chain carries TRBV5-1 and TRBJ1-2; no clear D gene. Sequencing was done on a sample of PBMCs. This receptor was obtained from a male donor in good health and CMV-seronegative. CDR3 in amino acids: CASSLGVATEAGAVYTF. The CDR3 nucleotides read TGCGCCAGCAGCTTGGGTGTCGCCACCGAAGCCGGAGCTGTCTACACCTTC.